These 9 T cell receptor beta chains were all obtained from the same sample, sequenced in a study of T cell repertoires in cytomegalovirus infection. TCRdb reprocessed the reads via MiXCR and lists one record per CDR3 protein. This table holds some 680,000 distinct CDR3 sequences, approximately 40% found once. Input material: PBMCs. The source is a human donor in good health (CMV status not recorded). Some clones in this sample may be carry-over from other donors' samples.

The chain has TRBV15 and TRBJ2-3; D gene uncertain. The V gene's germline CDR1 is LNHNV and CDR2 YYDKDF (reference sequence). V was shortened by 2 bases and J by 1 base, with 13 bases between the two germline ends. This CDR3 contains 16 residues. CDR3 sequence reads: CATSRPMVPGTDTQYF. CDR3 DNA sequence: TGTGCCACCAGCAGACCGATGGTGCCAGGCACAGATACGCAGTATTTT.

There are a few counts of this clonotype. The V and J genes are TRBV7-8 and TRBJ1-5, with D hard to call. There are 15 residues in the CDR3. Germline loops: CDR1 SGHVS, CDR2 FQNEAQ. Trimming took off 2 bases at V and 7 bases at J, with 15 bases between the two ends. CDR3: CASSLSLSGGQPQHF. In DNA form, the CDR3 reads TGTGCCAGCAGCTTAAGTCTTTCGGGAGGGCAGCCCCAGCATTTT. Full variable domain (rest looked up from reference TRBV7-8 and TRBJ1-5): GAGVSQSPRYKVAKRGQDVALRCDPISGHVSLFWYQQALGQGPEFLTYFQNEAQLDKSGLPSDRFFAERPEGSVSTLKIQRTQQEDSAVYLCASSLSLSGGQPQHFGDGTRLSIL.

The J gene is TRBJ2-2, the V gene TRBV19; either TRBD1 or TRBD2 may fit D (7 bases each). V was shortened by 3 bases and J by 6 bases, with 11 bases between the two germline ends. Per germline, CDR1 LNHDA and CDR2 SQIVND (reference sequence). CDR3 size: 14 residues. The CDR3 nucleotides read TGTGCCAGTAGTATGGGAGGGGGCCCCGGGGAGCTGTTTTTT. Translating it yields CASSMGGGPGELFF.

This clonotype appeared once. The rearrangement links TRBV6-5 to TRBJ1-6; TRBD1 is a possible D gene (5 bases). CDR3 length equals 16 residues. V was trimmed by 2 bases and J by 11 bases, leaving 19 bases between them. Germline V gene lookup returns CDR1 MNHEY and CDR2 SVGAGI. The CDR3 DNA is TGTGCCAGCAGTTACCTTCGAGGAGTTAAAGGGGCACCCCTCCACTTT. Translated: CASSYLRGVKGAPLHF.

This clonotype was found a few times. This chain joins TRBV20-1 and TRBJ2-1; D is tentatively TRBD1 or TRBD2 (5 bases each). The V gene lost 6 bases and the J gene lost 5 bases, with 17 bases spanning the gap. Germline V gives CDR1 DFQATT, CDR2 SNEGSKA (reference sequence). This CDR3 contains 14 residues. The chain's CDR3 is CSANNGANNNEQFF. CDR3 in DNA: TGCAGTGCGAACAACGGGGCTAACAACAATGAGCAGTTCTTC.

This clonotype was seen more than once but under ten times. The chain carries TRBV7-9 and TRBJ2-3, with D tentatively TRBD1 (5 bases). The CDR3 length is 17 residues. Between the trimmed V and J ends, which lost 5 bases and 7 bases, there was a span of 25 bases. Germline-derived CDR1 and CDR2 are SEHNR and FQNEAQ (reference sequence). The CDR3 coding sequence is TGTGCCAGCAGCACAGACAGCCCTGGGTTGGGTTACTATACGCAGTATTTT. Amino acid sequence: CASSTDSPGLGYYTQYF.

This chain uses TRBV11-2 with TRBJ2-2; D unclear. Looked up from germline, CDR1 is SGHAT and CDR2 is FQNNGV. The CDR3 contains 13 residues. CDR3 in DNA: TGTGACAGTAGCTTCGGCCCGTCCGGGGAGCTGTTTTTT. Protein product: CDSSFGPSGELFF.

The chain joins TRBV9 to TRBJ1-4; TRBD1 might be the D (5 bases). The CDR3 totals 14 residues. Trimming pared 3 bases from V and 5 bases from J, leaving 11 bases between. Germline CDR1 reads SGDLS; CDR2 reads YYNGEE. The chain's CDR3 is CASSAGAWNEKLFF. DNA of the CDR3: TGTGCCAGCAGCGCCGGGGCCTGGAATGAAAAACTGTTTTTT.

This clonotype was seen a few times. The chain couples TRBV27 to TRBJ2-5; 9 bases match TRBD2. Germline V CDR1 and CDR2: MNHEY, SMNVEV (reference sequence). J lost 4 bases, V lost 2 bases, and 2 bases had no gene match. This CDR3 comprises 14 residues. The CDR3 protein is CASSLLAGRETQYF. CDR3 bases: TGTGCCAGCAGTTTACTAGCGGGGAGAGAGACCCAGTACTTC.